This note documents a single T cell receptor (beta chain) sequence. Its antigen is unidentified. V shed 6 bases and J shed 11 bases, with 16 bases lying between them. Germline CDR1 and CDR2: SQVTM and ANQGSEA. The CDR3 totals 11 residues. Researchers drew on approximately 92 million PBMCs for genomic DNA from unsorted samples. These data come from a study of shared clonotypes between healthy human individuals. Whole-study context: With ages of 18 to 49, the donors were two women and a few men. Study-wide results and limits: Clonotype sharing across donors was expected to vary with sequencing depth.

Researchers divided each subset's genomic DNA evenly across several immunoSEQ plates. This table comes from immunoSEQ multiplex PCR, and its TCRdb copy is limited to in-frame clones, with some not included. Here the sample spans some 480,000 clones, less than 80% being singletons. J is TRBJ1-2 and V is TRBV29-1; TRBD1 might be the D (6 bases). This receptor was identified in a woman aged 40 to 50 in good health. Some clones in this sample may be carry-over from other donors' samples. The sample was PBMCs. The CDR3 nucleotides are TGCAGCGTCTCCAGGGGATCCACTTACACCTTC. This codes for CSVSRGSTYTF.